This T cell receptor beta chain was documented in a study of T cell clones after liver transplantation (dated by TCRdb to between 2018 and 2021). A note on the overall study: The samples were obtained from ITN030ST, a randomized trial that attempted immunosuppression withdrawal within 2 years after liver transplantation. Of the 8 liver transplant recipients making up the studied cohort, 3 were classified as tolerant and 5 as non-tolerant. Third party-reactive TCRbeta sequences were also identified from pre-transplant MLRs to serve as an antigen-independent comparator for donor-reactive sequences. Tolerance was defined as complete withdrawal of immunosuppression for at least one year without a rise in liver enzymes beyond twice the upper limit of normal. Donor-reactive T cell clones were identified using TCRbeta sequencing after a pre-transplant mixed lymphocyte reaction and were then followed in post-transplant blood. Blood samples were collected pre-transplant, pre-randomization before withdrawal, and post-randomization after either complete withdrawal or failed withdrawal. The subjects received no induction therapy and were kept on standard immunosuppression until randomization at 12-24 months post-transplant. Three of the eight recipients were HCV-positive; the others were transplanted for non-autoimmune, non-viral indications. Summary of the overall study and its limitations: Because allograft tissue specimens were not available, migration of donor-reactive T cells into the graft, rather than deletion, may have occurred. Once repertoire turnover was taken into account, donor-reactive detection showed a significant reduction for CD4 in 7 of 8 subjects and for CD8 in 8 of 8. Low numbers of available donor cells limited the measurable donor-reactive repertoire in two subjects. The decline in donor-reactive sequences exceeded the decline in third party-reactive sequences, suggesting partial antigen-specific deletion that was unrelated to withdrawal success. The conclusions were considered preliminary, being limited by small, heterogeneous patient numbers and non-standardized post-transplant time points. In most of the 8 subjects, circulating donor-reactive CD4 TCRbeta sequences decreased significantly after transplant, regardless of tolerance or HCV status.

In its sample, this clone was seen a few times. Its target antigen remains unknown. Qualities for individual bases were not recorded, and no much larger clone is one base off. Reading the label with the study, this specimen's time point is: pre-transplant. Unstimulated PBMCs, after thawing, were stained for CD3, CD4 and CD8 and then FACS-sorted into CD3+CD4+ and CD3+CD8+ populations. Each of the 8 studied subjects was randomized to immunosuppression withdrawal. The Qiagen DNeasy Blood and Tissue Kit was used for genomic DNA isolation. Using immunoSEQ, frozen genomic DNA was subjected to high-throughput TCRbeta CDR3 sequencing, a process that included PCR amplification, mapping, bias correction and internal controls. From the authors' description of their analysis: Productive rearrangements were retained, and unique TCRbeta sequences were defined by the CDR3 nucleotide sequence together with the V and J gene. For a sequence to be called donor-reactive, it needed a frequency of at least 0.01% and at least 5-fold expansion in CFSE-low cells compared with unstimulated pre-transplant cells. Minimum frequency thresholds were set for each subject based on the unstimulated sample with the lowest template count, ensuring at least 90% detection power. Jensen-Shannon divergence between the top 1000 TCRbeta sequences post- versus pre-transplant served as the measure of repertoire turnover. Two-sided Fisher's exact tests were used to test for changes in the detection of donor-reactive sequences. Here the immuneACCESS table is served through TCRdb, limited to in-frame sequences with V and J called. Missing clones are a known gap in these copies; in checked studies unresolved V genes cover under half, and the rest lacks a known reason. V, J and clone size were drawn from that table, and D and trimming were deduced from the DNA. Across this sample there are tens of thousands of clones, with 90% seen only once. 2.7% of the sample is held by the ten biggest clonotypes.

Inclusive of the bounding cysteine and phenylalanine, the CDR3 is 15 residues long. Only the CDR3 DNA is retained, 45 bases long and in frame from the first base. Per the germline V gene, MNHEY is the CDR1 and SVGAGI is the CDR2. V loses 5 bases of germline sequence and J loses 0 bases, and the interval between the two ends is 11 bases. Sequenced material: CD4+ T cells from blood, taken before liver transplant. The sequence came from a human donor who received a liver transplant. Recombination connected TRBV6-5 to TRBJ1-3; no D gene can be assigned with confidence. At the DNA level, the sequence is TGTGCCAGCAGTAGGAAGGACTCCTCTGGAAACACCATATATTTT. Its translation is CASSRKDSSGNTIYF.